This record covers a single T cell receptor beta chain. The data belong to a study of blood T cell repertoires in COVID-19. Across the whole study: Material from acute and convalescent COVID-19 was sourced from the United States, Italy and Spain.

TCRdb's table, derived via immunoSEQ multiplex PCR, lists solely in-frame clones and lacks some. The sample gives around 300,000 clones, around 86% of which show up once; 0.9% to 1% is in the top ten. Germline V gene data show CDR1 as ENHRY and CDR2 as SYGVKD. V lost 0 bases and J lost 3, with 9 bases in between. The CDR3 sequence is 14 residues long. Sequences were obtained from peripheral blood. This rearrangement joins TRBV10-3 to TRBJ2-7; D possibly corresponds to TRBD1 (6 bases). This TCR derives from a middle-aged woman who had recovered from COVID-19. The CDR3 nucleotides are TGTGCCATCAGTGAGTCGGACAGCTACTACGAGCAGTACTTC. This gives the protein CAISESDSYYEQYF.